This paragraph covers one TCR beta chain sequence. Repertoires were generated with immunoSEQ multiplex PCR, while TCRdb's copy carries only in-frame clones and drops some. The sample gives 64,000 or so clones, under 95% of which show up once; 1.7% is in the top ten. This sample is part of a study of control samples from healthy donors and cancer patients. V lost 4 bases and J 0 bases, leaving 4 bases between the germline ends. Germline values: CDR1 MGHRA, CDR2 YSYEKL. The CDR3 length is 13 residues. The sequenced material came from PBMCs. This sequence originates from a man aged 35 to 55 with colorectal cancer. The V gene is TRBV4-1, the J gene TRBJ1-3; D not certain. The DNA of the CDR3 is TGCGCCAGCAGCCCCCGCTCTGGAAACACCATATATTTT. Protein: CASSPRSGNTIYF.